This T cell receptor beta chain comes out of a study of low-dose radiotherapy and immunotherapy resistance in tumors. This CDR3 comprises 15 residues. J gave up 5 bases and V 7 bases, and 10 bases lay outside the gene matches. Germline V gives CDR1 SGHRS, CDR2 YFSETQ. Nivolumab, ipilimumab, aspirin, low-dose cyclophosphamide and low-dose radiotherapy were all administered to the donors. Solid tumors that lacked tumor-infiltrating lymphocytes and were advanced were present in eligible patients. TRAV- and TRBV-specific primers were used for first-strand cDNA, which covered alpha and beta chains. It was with a constant-region primer and a V-primer adapter that TCRs were amplified over roughly 20 PCR cycles. TCRdb called the reads again in MiXCR, with one record for every CDR3 protein. The sample includes 5,500 to 6,500 distinct CDR3 sequences, approximately 64% of them seen just once.

This chain connects TRBV5-1 to TRBJ2-1, with 9 nucleotides matching TRBD2. This clonotype originated in a human donor with advanced metastatic prostate, ovarian, gallbladder or colorectal cancer (not recorded which). This table probably holds off-target reads from a library built for another chain. CDR3 protein: CASGSILAGNNEQFF. The CDR3 DNA follows: TGCGCCAGCGGATCCATCCTAGCGGGGAACAATGAGCAGTTCTTC.